This TCR beta chain appears in the sequencing data of a study of blood T cells in healthy people across ages. This clonotype has more than one count but fewer than ten. The use of a sample-barcoded 5' primer and a J-beta primer mix characterized a second PCR of about 7 to 12 cycles. A single record per CDR3 protein comes from TCRdb applying MiXCR to the 5' RACE reads. The sample includes 720,000 or so distinct CDR3 sequences, 40% to 50% seen only once; the top ten take around 30%. The V end lost 7 bases, the J end lost 2 bases, and 15 bases lay between the germline ends. The germline gives CDR1 SEHNR, CDR2 FQNEAQ (reference sequence). This CDR3 comprises 14 residues.

The chain joins TRBV7-9 to TRBJ2-7, with D unresolved. This sequence was found in a man older than 75 in good health. Material for sequencing was blood. Here the CDR3 reads CASKTEAPPYEQYF. DNA of the CDR3: TGTGCCAGCAAGACTGAGGCCCCCCCCTACGAGCAGTACTTC.